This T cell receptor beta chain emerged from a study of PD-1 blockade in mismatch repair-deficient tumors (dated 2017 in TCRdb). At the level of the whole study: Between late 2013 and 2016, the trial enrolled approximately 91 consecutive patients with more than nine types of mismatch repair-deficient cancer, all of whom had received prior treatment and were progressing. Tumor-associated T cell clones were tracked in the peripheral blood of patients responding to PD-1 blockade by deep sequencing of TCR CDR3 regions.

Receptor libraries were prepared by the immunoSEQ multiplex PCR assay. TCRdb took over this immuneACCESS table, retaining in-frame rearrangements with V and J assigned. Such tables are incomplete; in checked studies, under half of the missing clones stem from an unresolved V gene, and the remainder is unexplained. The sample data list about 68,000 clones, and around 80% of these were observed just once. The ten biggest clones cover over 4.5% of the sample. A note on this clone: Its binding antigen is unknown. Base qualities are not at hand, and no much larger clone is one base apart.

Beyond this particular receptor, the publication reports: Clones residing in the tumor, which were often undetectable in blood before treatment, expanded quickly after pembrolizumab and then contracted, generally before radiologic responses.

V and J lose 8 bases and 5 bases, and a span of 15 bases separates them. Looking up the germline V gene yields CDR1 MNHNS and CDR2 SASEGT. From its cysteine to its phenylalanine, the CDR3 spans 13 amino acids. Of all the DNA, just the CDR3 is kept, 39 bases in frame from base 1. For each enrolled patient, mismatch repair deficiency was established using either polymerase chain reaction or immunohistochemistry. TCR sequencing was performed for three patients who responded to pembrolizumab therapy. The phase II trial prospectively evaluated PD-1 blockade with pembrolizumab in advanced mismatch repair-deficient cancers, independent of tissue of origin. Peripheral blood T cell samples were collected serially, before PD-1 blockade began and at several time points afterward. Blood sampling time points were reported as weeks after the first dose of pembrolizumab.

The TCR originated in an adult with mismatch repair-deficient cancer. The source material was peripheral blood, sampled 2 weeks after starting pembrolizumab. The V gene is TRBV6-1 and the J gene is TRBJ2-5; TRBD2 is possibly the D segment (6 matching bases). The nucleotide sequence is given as TGTGCCAGCGGCGCTCGGAGCGGGGAGACCCAGTACTTC. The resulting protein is CASGARSGETQYF.